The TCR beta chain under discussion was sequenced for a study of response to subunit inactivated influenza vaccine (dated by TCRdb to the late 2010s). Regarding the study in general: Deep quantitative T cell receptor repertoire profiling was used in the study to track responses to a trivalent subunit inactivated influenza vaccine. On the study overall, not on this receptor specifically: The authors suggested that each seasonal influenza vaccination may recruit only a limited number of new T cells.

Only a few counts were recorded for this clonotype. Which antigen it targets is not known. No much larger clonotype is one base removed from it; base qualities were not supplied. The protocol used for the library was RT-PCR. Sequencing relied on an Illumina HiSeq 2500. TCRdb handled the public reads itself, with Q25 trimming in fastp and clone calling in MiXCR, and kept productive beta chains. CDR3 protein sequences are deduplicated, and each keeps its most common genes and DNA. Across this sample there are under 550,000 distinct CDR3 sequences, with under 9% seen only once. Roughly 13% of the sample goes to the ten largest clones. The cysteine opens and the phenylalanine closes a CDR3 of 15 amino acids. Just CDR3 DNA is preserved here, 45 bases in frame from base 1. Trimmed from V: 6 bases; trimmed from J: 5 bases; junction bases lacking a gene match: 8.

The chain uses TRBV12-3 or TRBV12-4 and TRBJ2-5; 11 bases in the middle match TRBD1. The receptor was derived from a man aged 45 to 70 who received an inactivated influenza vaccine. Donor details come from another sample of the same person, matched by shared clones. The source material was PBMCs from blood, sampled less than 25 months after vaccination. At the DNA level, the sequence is TGTGCCAGCAGGTCCGGGACAGGGGGAGGGGAGACCCAGTACTTC. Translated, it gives CASRSGTGGGETQYF.